Listed below are T cell receptor beta chains from one sample, sequenced in a study of shared T cell receptors in the human thymus. The assay was immunoSEQ multiplex PCR, and TCRdb's table has in-frame clones only and misses some. The table shows about 400,000 clones, with around 95% occurring only once. Sequencing input: thymocytes. The receptors were sampled from a human donor. Both conserved end residues are trimmed from each CDR3. Fields, in order: V gene, CDR3 length, clone size, J gene, CDR3 protein. Size is stated for part of the rows, as once, few or many counts, or as a class when the clone is expanded.

v_call: TRBV21-1; cdr3_length: 13; clone_size: NA; j_call: TRBJ1-1; cdr3_aa: ASSKRDGGNTEAF
v_call: TRBV27; cdr3_length: 15; clone_size: once; j_call: TRBJ2-1; cdr3_aa: ASSFQIGTSGTNEQF
v_call: TRBV28; cdr3_length: 13; clone_size: NA; j_call: TRBJ2-7; cdr3_aa: ATSIPGQGLDEQY
v_call: TRBV28; cdr3_length: 15; clone_size: NA; j_call: TRBJ1-1; cdr3_aa: ASSFSGTGEWDTEAF
v_call: TRBV30; cdr3_length: 13; clone_size: NA; j_call: TRBJ1-4; cdr3_aa: AWSALPGSNEKLF
v_call: TRBV27; cdr3_length: 12; clone_size: NA; j_call: TRBJ1-2; cdr3_aa: ASRDSPSSYGYT
v_call: TRBV19; cdr3_length: 15; clone_size: NA; j_call: TRBJ2-4; cdr3_aa: ASSILVRAGAKNIQY
v_call: TRBV6-5; cdr3_length: 12; clone_size: once; j_call: TRBJ2-7; cdr3_aa: ASSDPGQGYEQY
v_call: TRBV6-5; cdr3_length: 11; clone_size: NA; j_call: TRBJ2-7; cdr3_aa: ASSYPGGNEQY
v_call: TRBV7-9; cdr3_length: 13; clone_size: NA; j_call: TRBJ2-3; cdr3_aa: ASSLEGGGIDTQY
v_call: TRBV2; cdr3_length: 12; clone_size: NA; j_call: TRBJ1-1; cdr3_aa: ASEGQLQNTEAF
v_call: TRBV28; cdr3_length: 17; clone_size: NA; j_call: TRBJ2-1; cdr3_aa: ASSFPLRLAASSYNEQF
v_call: TRBV14; cdr3_length: 19; clone_size: NA; j_call: TRBJ2-1; cdr3_aa: ASSQNGRLAEKISAYNEQF
v_call: TRBV6-5; cdr3_length: 11; clone_size: once; j_call: TRBJ2-5; cdr3_aa: ASSPDTQETQY
v_call: TRBV27; cdr3_length: 12; clone_size: NA; j_call: TRBJ1-2; cdr3_aa: ASSSRAREYGYT
v_call: TRBV4-1; cdr3_length: 13; clone_size: NA; j_call: TRBJ1-2; cdr3_aa: ASSQDEAVDYGYT
v_call: TRBV5-1; cdr3_length: 12; clone_size: NA; j_call: TRBJ1-4; cdr3_aa: ASSRGQPDEKLF
v_call: TRBV29-1; cdr3_length: 12; clone_size: NA; j_call: TRBJ1-1; cdr3_aa: SLQPGPMNTEAF
v_call: TRBV12-5; cdr3_length: 16; clone_size: few; j_call: TRBJ1-5; cdr3_aa: ASGGIPLPWASNQPQH
v_call: TRBV4-2; cdr3_length: 15; clone_size: NA; j_call: TRBJ1-5; cdr3_aa: ASSQDGVKVGSQPQH
v_call: TRBV4-1; cdr3_length: 11; clone_size: once; j_call: TRBJ2-5; cdr3_aa: ASSQVRTETQY
v_call: TRBV28; cdr3_length: 13; clone_size: once; j_call: TRBJ1-3; cdr3_aa: ASSSRLSSGNTIY
v_call: TRBV7-6; cdr3_length: 16; clone_size: once; j_call: TRBJ2-7; cdr3_aa: ASSSHRGPVAGIHEQY
v_call: TRBV27; cdr3_length: 12; clone_size: NA; j_call: TRBJ2-7; cdr3_aa: ASSFKGQGSEQY
v_call: TRBV7-2; cdr3_length: 11; clone_size: NA; j_call: TRBJ1-2; cdr3_aa: ASSLKRGNGYT
v_call: TRBV27; cdr3_length: 13; clone_size: NA; j_call: TRBJ1-5; cdr3_aa: ASRPQGPRGQPQH
v_call: TRBV14; cdr3_length: 12; clone_size: NA; j_call: TRBJ2-7; cdr3_aa: ASSQVQESYEQY
v_call: TRBV6-5; cdr3_length: 12; clone_size: NA; j_call: TRBJ2-1; cdr3_aa: ASSSYRRRNEQF
v_call: TRBV20-1; cdr3_length: 7; clone_size: NA; j_call: TRBJ2-7; cdr3_aa: SASVEQY
v_call: TRBV10-1; cdr3_length: 11; clone_size: NA; j_call: TRBJ2-2; cdr3_aa: ASSGRDTGELF
v_call: TRBV5-1; cdr3_length: 15; clone_size: NA; j_call: TRBJ2-1; cdr3_aa: ASSLAASGSPFNEQF
v_call: TRBV6-1; cdr3_length: 19; clone_size: few; j_call: TRBJ1-2; cdr3_aa: ASSEGTGKRANRPSNYGYT
v_call: TRBV9; cdr3_length: 16; clone_size: NA; j_call: TRBJ2-5; cdr3_aa: ASSVDRSSTRSRETQY
v_call: TRBV2; cdr3_length: 14; clone_size: NA; j_call: TRBJ1-1; cdr3_aa: ASRGGTGGTNTEAF
v_call: TRBV6-1; cdr3_length: 16; clone_size: NA; j_call: TRBJ1-1; cdr3_aa: ASSEAGTRAGSNTEAF
v_call: TRBV19; cdr3_length: 16; clone_size: NA; j_call: TRBJ1-1; cdr3_aa: ASSIDFTRDGERTEAF
v_call: TRBV28; cdr3_length: 14; clone_size: NA; j_call: TRBJ2-1; cdr3_aa: ASSSTGGASYNEQF
v_call: TRBV7-2; cdr3_length: 14; clone_size: NA; j_call: TRBJ2-1; cdr3_aa: ASSPSTGFAYNEQF
v_call: TRBV27; cdr3_length: 12; clone_size: NA; j_call: TRBJ2-5; cdr3_aa: ASRSTSAAMKQY
v_call: TRBV14; cdr3_length: 17; clone_size: NA; j_call: TRBJ1-1; cdr3_aa: ASSQVIRPFQELYTEAF
v_call: TRBV7-9; cdr3_length: 13; clone_size: once; j_call: TRBJ2-3; cdr3_aa: ASSLLGGSTDTQY